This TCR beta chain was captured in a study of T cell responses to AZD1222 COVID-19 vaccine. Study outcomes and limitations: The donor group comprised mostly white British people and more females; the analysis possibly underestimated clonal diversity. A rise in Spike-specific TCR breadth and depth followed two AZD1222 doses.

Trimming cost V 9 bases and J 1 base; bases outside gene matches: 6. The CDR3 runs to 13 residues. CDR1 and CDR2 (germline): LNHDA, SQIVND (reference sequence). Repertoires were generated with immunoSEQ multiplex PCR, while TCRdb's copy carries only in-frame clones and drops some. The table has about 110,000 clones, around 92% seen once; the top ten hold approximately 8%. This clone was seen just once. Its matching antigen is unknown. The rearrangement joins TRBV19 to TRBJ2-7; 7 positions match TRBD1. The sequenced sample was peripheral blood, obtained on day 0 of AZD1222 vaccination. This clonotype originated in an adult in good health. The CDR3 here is CASAVGQSYEQYF. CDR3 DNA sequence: TGTGCCAGCGCTGTGGGACAGTCCTACGAGCAGTACTTC.